These T cell receptor beta chains were read from a single sample in a study of T-cell memory formation after mild COVID-19. TCRdb used MiXCR to reprocess the 5' RACE reads, holding one entry per CDR3 protein. This table has fewer than 300,000 distinct CDR3 sequences, 18% appearing once. The sample taken for sequencing was PBMCs or a T cell subset sorted from them (not recorded which). The receptor source for this set is a young man who had mild COVID-19 (a few samples of this study predate the infection). Cell type and time point are not known. Each CDR3 is given with its conserved first and last residue.

j_call v_call cdr3_aa
TRBJ2-3 TRBV5-1 CASSLAPGGRGDTQYF
TRBJ2-5 TRBV6-5 CASRTHPPGDPETQYF
TRBJ1-5 TRBV6-5 CASSTRRNNQPQHF
TRBJ2-2 TRBV11-3 CASSPSPRAGGELFF
TRBJ1-4 TRBV10-3 CAISEQGTSEKLFF
TRBJ2-7 TRBV11-1 CASSLEGDSMYEQYF
TRBJ2-3 TRBV10-1 CASSDLAGTSTDTQYF
TRBJ2-7 TRBV12-3/TRBV12-4 CASSFGRTTYEQYF
TRBJ1-5 TRBV7-8 CASSTRASNQPQHF
TRBJ2-7 TRBV12-3/TRBV12-4 CASSGTGDYEQYF